This TCR beta chain was captured by sequencing in a study of CD8 T cells in ankylosing spondylitis. Study findings and constraints: A TCR beta motif of about 8 highly homologous variants seemed to mark ankylosing spondylitis blood.

Quantitative 5'-RACE was performed with molecular barcodes, and it yielded the TCR beta libraries. Each CDR3 protein is one row after TCRdb ran MiXCR on the 5' RACE reads. The data show 200,000 to 250,000 distinct CDR3 sequences, 7% to 8% seen once. This CDR3 is 13 amino acids long. Germline V gene lookup returns CDR1 SQVTM and CDR2 ANQGSEA. Trimming shortened V by 5 bases and J by 0 bases, and 11 bases separated the two germline ends. Worth noting for this clonotype: Antigen: not known.

The chain carries TRBV29-1 and TRBJ2-7; D unresolved. The sequence came from a male donor with ankylosing spondylitis. The specimen was blood, either unsorted or a sorted T cell fraction (not recorded which). CDR3 DNA sequence: TGCAGCGTTATCGAATGGGACTCCTACGAGCAGTACTTC. Protein: CSVIEWDSYEQYF.